The present TCR beta chain was sequenced within a study of T cell changes during pregnancy in multiple sclerosis. This clone was seen a single time. Some clones are missing from TCRdb's copy, which holds only in-frame ones; the method was immunoSEQ multiplex PCR. The data hold around 69,000 clones, with around 90% observed a single time. The CDR3 is 10 amino acids. The V gene's germline CDR1 is MNHNY and CDR2 SVGAGI (reference sequence). Trimming removed 9 bases from V and 5 bases from J, with 8 bases in between. The J gene is TRBJ2-7, the V gene TRBV6-6; D not resolved. This receptor was taken from a female donor in good health, enrolled as a control in a pregnancy study. Sequencing used peripheral blood, obtained in the second trimester of pregnancy. CDR3 in DNA: TGTGCCAGTCGGAGAAACGAGCAGTACTTC. Translation gives CASRRNEQYF.